This T cell receptor beta chain was identified in a study of regulatory T cells in long-lasting Graves disease. Both iRepertoire HTBI primers and Arm-PCR of CDR3 regions were used to build the TCR beta libraries. TCRdb processed the multiplex PCR reads anew with MiXCR; each CDR3 protein has one entry. Of almost 450,000 distinct CDR3 sequences listed, roughly 15% are singletons. Documented time point: newly diagnosed GD, antithyroid drugs for less than 3 months. The authors made the TCR library using RNA they extracted from PBMCs. This clonotype has ten or more counts. Its antigen remains unidentified. This CDR3 has 16 amino acids. The V segment lost 6 bases and the J segment 9 bases; nucleotides outside the gene matches: 10. The V gene's germline CDR1 is MDHEN and CDR2 SYDVKM. Study-wide points: Persistent disease showed a preference for TRBV28, TRBJ1-2 and TRBJ2-5. Clonotypes that were public and shared totalled roughly 3,000 in persistent patients versus 750 to 1,000 in new patients.

These same records also appear under a second study, on T cells in Graves' hyperthyroidism and ophthalmopathy.

This material consisted of peripheral blood mononuclear cells (PBMCs), taken at new diagnosis, from a patient treated with antithyroid drugs. This receptor was identified in a woman in her thirties with Graves disease. The chain carries TRBV28 and TRBJ2-1, with 14 bases matching TRBD2. The CDR3 reads CASRPPGLAGVSEQFF. For the CDR3, the DNA is TGTGCCAGCAGGCCCCCGGGACTAGCGGGAGTAAGTGAGCAGTTCTTC.